The rows below give T cell receptor beta chains drawn from one sample of a study of cytomegalovirus exposure and HLA in healthy donors. Profiling relied on immunoSEQ multiplex PCR, and the TCRdb table lists in-frame clones only, not all of them. The table includes approximately 140,000 clones, just over 70% detected once. The sequenced sample consisted of PBMCs. These receptors all come from a woman aged 60 to 75 in good health and CMV-seropositive. Both conserved end residues are part of each CDR3. D genes are given only for firm matches. Rows may omit the clone size; those that give it use once, few, many or a size class.

d_call	v_call	clone_size	j_call	cdr3_aa	cdr3_nt
-	TRBV10-1	-	TRBJ2-1	CASSESGQAPSYNEQFF	TGCGCCAGCAGTGAGTCGGGGCAGGCCCCCTCCTACAATGAGCAGTTCTTC
-	TRBV6-1	-	TRBJ2-7	CASSDTIQGWYEQYF	TGTGCCAGCAGTGACACAATACAGGGTTGGTACGAGCAGTACTTC
TRBD1	TRBV29-1	-	TRBJ1-2	CSAAAGQGNYGYTF	TGCAGCGCCGCCGCGGGACAGGGGAACTATGGCTACACCTTC
-	TRBV6-6	-	TRBJ2-1	CASSTGQNYNEQFF	TGTGCCAGCAGCACCGGACAGAACTACAATGAGCAGTTCTTC
-	TRBV28	-	TRBJ2-7	CASSTPGVEQYF	TGTGCCAGCAGTACCCCAGGGGTTGAGCAGTACTTC
-	TRBV7-9	-	TRBJ1-1	CASSLVSTEAFF	TGTGCCAGCAGCCTCGTTTCGACTGAAGCTTTCTTT
-	TRBV11-3	once	TRBJ2-1	CASSLDQGGTQRGNEQFF	TGTGCCAGCAGCTTAGATCAGGGCGGGACGCAGCGCGGCAATGAGCAGTTCTTC
-	TRBV6-5	few	TRBJ1-6	CATAGGEKGSPLHF	TGTGCCACCGCGGGGGGGGAAAAAGGATCACCCCTCCACTTT
-	TRBV18	-	TRBJ1-1	CASSPSTGIDTEAFF	TGTGCCAGCTCACCGAGTACAGGAATCGACACTGAAGCTTTCTTT
TRBD1	TRBV6-5	-	TRBJ1-1	CASSSGTAQGTEAFF	TGTGCCAGCAGTTCCGGGACAGCTCAAGGCACTGAAGCTTTCTTT
-	TRBV6-1	-	TRBJ1-2	CASTLQLSGYTF	TGTGCCAGCACGCTACAGCTTTCGGGCTACACCTTC
TRBD1	TRBV19	-	TRBJ1-2	CASKSSPTGGFNYGYTF	TGTGCCAGTAAATCCTCGCCGACAGGGGGTTTCAACTATGGCTACACCTTC
TRBD1	TRBV6-5	-	TRBJ1-1	CASSYVNRGQEAFF	TGTGCCAGCAGTTACGTAAACAGGGGGCAAGAAGCTTTCTTT
-	TRBV2	-	TRBJ1-5	CASSEGVRGGNQPQHF	TGTGCCAGCAGTGAAGGGGTTAGGGGTGGGAATCAGCCCCAGCATTTT
TRBD1	TRBV5-5	-	TRBJ1-2	CASSLQGVALYGYTF	TGTGCCAGCAGCTTGCAGGGGGTGGCCCTTTATGGCTACACCTTC
-	TRBV27	-	TRBJ1-3	CASSSPTGSGNTIYF	TGTGCCAGCAGTTCGCCTACAGGGTCTGGAAACACCATATATTTT
-	TRBV5-1	-	TRBJ1-5	CASSLGGGNDQPQHF	TGCGCCAGCAGCCTTGGGGGGGGAAATGATCAGCCCCAGCATTTT
TRBD1	TRBV6-1	-	TRBJ2-7	CASTSGQVSHEQYF	TGTGCCAGCACCTCCGGACAGGTTTCCCACGAGCAGTACTTC
-	TRBV5-8	-	TRBJ1-6	CASSIGQNSPLHF	TGTGCCAGCAGCATAGGACAGAATTCACCCCTCCACTTT
TRBD1	TRBV5-1	-	TRBJ2-3	CASRTFQGAGEDTQYF	TGCGCCAGCAGAACGTTCCAGGGGGCAGGAGAAGATACGCAGTATTTT
TRBD2	TRBV29-1	-	TRBJ2-1	CSVEASGGAGEQFF	TGCAGCGTTGAGGCTAGCGGGGGGGCGGGGGAGCAGTTCTTC
-	TRBV9	-	TRBJ1-1	CASSAGGVWGTEAFF	TGTGCCAGCAGCGCCGGAGGGGTATGGGGCACTGAAGCTTTCTTT
-	TRBV7-8	-	TRBJ1-3	CASSLDQGGRWDSGNTIYF	TGTGCCAGCAGCTTAGATCAGGGAGGTCGATGGGACTCTGGAAACACCATATATTTT
-	TRBV15	-	TRBJ2-1	CATSRSGVSGRNEQFF	TGTGCCACCAGCAGATCAGGGGTGAGTGGGCGGAATGAGCAGTTCTTC
TRBD2	TRBV19	-	TRBJ2-2	CASRLAGLNTGELFF	TGTGCCAGCCGACTAGCGGGGCTGAACACCGGGGAGCTGTTTTTT
TRBD1	TRBV4-1	-	TRBJ1-2	CASSQEHSGGEGYTF	TGCGCCAGCAGCCAAGAACATTCAGGGGGTGAGGGCTACACCTTC
-	TRBV7-5	-	TRBJ2-1	CSRSKPTSLEMNEQFF	TGTTCCAGATCTAAGCCCACTAGTTTAGAAATGAATGAGCAGTTCTTC
TRBD1	TRBV5-6	-	TRBJ1-4	CASSSVPGQGEGEKLFF	TGTGCCAGCAGCTCCGTCCCGGGACAGGGAGAAGGTGAAAAACTGTTTTTT
TRBD1	TRBV5-6	few	TRBJ2-7	CASSPLGTAEYEQYF	TGTGCCAGCAGCCCGCTGGGGACAGCGGAATACGAGCAGTACTTC
TRBD1	TRBV6-1	-	TRBJ1-1	CASSEAGQGWTEAFF	TGTGCCAGCAGTGAAGCTGGACAGGGGTGGACTGAAGCTTTCTTT
TRBD2	TRBV9	-	TRBJ2-5	CASSVRRGTQETQYF	TGTGCCAGCAGCGTAAGGCGGGGGACTCAAGAGACCCAGTACTTC
-	TRBV6-5	-	TRBJ1-4	CASSPRGERNEKLFF	TGTGCCAGCAGTCCCCGGGGAGAACGTAATGAAAAACTGTTTTTT
TRBD2	TRBV25-1	-	TRBJ2-3	CASSVRGGSADTQYF	TGTGCCAGCAGTGTTCGGGGGGGGAGTGCAGATACGCAGTATTTT
TRBD2	TRBV25-1	once	TRBJ2-3	CASSAASGGGTDTQYF	TGTGCCAGCAGTGCGGCTAGCGGGGGCGGCACAGATACGCAGTATTTT
-	TRBV2	-	TRBJ1-5	CASSEPGNQPQHF	TGTGCCAGCAGTGAACCGGGGAATCAGCCCCAGCATTTT
-	TRBV20-1	few	TRBJ1-4	CSALTGGKLFF	TGCAGTGCTTTGACAGGTGGAAAACTGTTTTTT
TRBD1	TRBV5-4	-	TRBJ1-6	CASSSPVTGGLRSPLHF	TGTGCCAGCAGCTCCCCGGTGACAGGGGGTTTACGTTCACCCCTCCACTTT
-	TRBV5-1	-	TRBJ1-3	CASSLFDSSSGNTIYF	TGCGCCAGCAGCTTATTCGACAGCAGCTCTGGAAACACCATATATTTT
-	TRBV9	few	TRBJ1-5	CASSVGEGAGQPQHF	TGTGCCAGCAGCGTTGGGGAAGGGGCCGGTCAGCCCCAGCATTTT
-	TRBV7-2	-	TRBJ1-1	CASSLGGGAYTEAFF	TGTGCCAGCAGCTTAGGGGGGGGCGCGTACACTGAAGCTTTCTTT
TRBD1	TRBV7-3	-	TRBJ1-1	CASSTTGLGTEAFF	TGTGCCAGCAGCACGACAGGGTTGGGCACTGAAGCTTTCTTT
TRBD1	TRBV5-1	-	TRBJ2-5	CASSTPGQEETQYF	TGCGCCAGCAGCACTCCGGGACAGGAAGAGACCCAGTACTTC
-	TRBV13	-	TRBJ2-5	CASSLGQPQETQYF	TGTGCCAGCAGTCTTGGACAGCCCCAAGAGACCCAGTACTTC
TRBD1	TRBV5-4	-	TRBJ1-1	CASSGGTVEAFF	TGTGCCAGCAGCGGGGGGACAGTTGAAGCTTTCTTT